A single sample is the source of the 4 T cell receptor beta chains below, sequenced in a study of blood T cell repertoires in COVID-19. Generated by immunoSEQ multiplex PCR, the TCRdb table keeps only in-frame clones and is missing some. The sample contains roughly 38,000 clones, around 91% of which appear only once. The sequenced sample consisted of peripheral blood. The receptors shown here come from a man in his sixties with active or convalescent COVID-19.

The rearrangement joins TRBV7-2 to TRBJ2-1; 11 positions match TRBD2. The CDR3 extends over 14 amino acids. Germline V gene sequence: CDR1 SGHTA, CDR2 FQGNSA. The CDR3 DNA is TGTGCAACCCGTCCGGGACTAGCGGTCAGTGAGCAGTTCTTC. It encodes CATRPGLAVSEQFF.

The chain recombines TRBV12-3 or TRBV12-4 with TRBJ2-5; D perhaps matches TRBD2 (6 bases). CDR3 length: 12 amino acids. The V end was cut by 8 bases, the J end by 5 bases, with 12 bases between. DNA of the CDR3: TGTGCCAGCCAACTCCGGGGGGAGACCCAGTACTTC. Its translation: CASQLRGETQYF.

The J gene is TRBJ2-1, the V gene TRBV7-9; weak D call: TRBD2 (6 bases). The V gene's germline CDR1 is SEHNR and CDR2 FQNEAQ (reference sequence). CDR3 length: 12 residues. Trimming cost V 4 bases and J 8 bases, with 9 bases left between them. CDR3: CASSSWGDEQFF. In DNA form, the CDR3 reads TGTGCCAGCAGCTCCTGGGGGGATGAGCAGTTCTTC.

The table lists this clone with a count of one. The chain joins TRBV2 to TRBJ2-6; TRBD1 is a possible D gene (8 bases). The ends were cut back, 5 bases at V and 3 bases at J, with 17 bases in the middle. The CDR3 spans 17 residues. The germline CDR1 and CDR2 sequences are SNHLY and FYNNEI. In DNA form, the CDR3 reads TGTGCCAGCAGTAACCAGGGGGCGGGGGTTGGGGCCAACGTCCTGACTTTC. This gives the protein CASSNQGAGVGANVLTF. The full variable domain, completed using reference TRBV2 and TRBJ2-6, is EPEVTQTPSHQVTQMGQEVILRCVPISNHLYFYWYRQILGQKVEFLVSFYNNEISEKSEIFDDQFSVERPDGSNFTLKIRSTKLEDSAMYFCASSNQGAGVGANVLTFGAGSRLTVL.